What follows describes a single T cell receptor (beta chain). In the study's own analysis: For nucleated cells, counts were estimated from reference gene primer amplification. Sequencing used immunoSEQ multiplex PCR; TCRdb keeps in-frame clones, though not all of them. That table furnishes V, J and clone size, whereas the DNA furnished D and trimming. The sample has 180,000 or so clones, 75% to 90% seen once; the top ten hold about 2.1%. Participant-given clinical history determined each cohort assignment. The data are from a study of blood T cell repertoires in COVID-19. The wider study: Material from acute and convalescent COVID-19 was sourced from the United States, Italy and Spain.

CDR1 and CDR2 from the germline V gene are LNHDA and SQIVND (reference sequence). This CDR3 is built from 13 residues. Sequencing input: PBMCs or T cells enriched from blood (not recorded which). V and J are TRBV19 and TRBJ2-2; D call uncertain. The origin of this receptor is a woman in her 40s with acute COVID-19. CDR3 residues: CAVSVTNTGELFF. The CDR3 nucleotides are TGTGCGGTGAGCGTAACGAACACCGGGGAGCTGTTTTTT.